The 29 T cell receptor beta chains presented below share a single source sample, sequenced in a study of cytomegalovirus exposure and HLA in healthy donors. Sequencing used immunoSEQ multiplex PCR; TCRdb keeps in-frame clones, though not all of them. This sample yields some 67,000 clones, of which about 95% are seen a single time; 0.9% to 1.2% belongs to the top ten. The sample comprised PBMCs. All receptors come from a young woman in good health and CMV-seronegative.

The chain has TRBV10-3 and TRBJ1-5; TRBD1 aligns across 8 bases. The germline V gene encodes CDR1 ENHRY and CDR2 SYGVKD. The V and J ends lost 10 bases and 6 bases, in that order; junction bases with no gene match: 11. The CDR3 loop spans 14 amino acids. CDR3 amino acids: CASNPGGAGQPQHF. CDR3 DNA sequence: TGTGCCAGCAACCCAGGGGGCGCGGGTCAGCCCCAGCATTTT.

The DNA of the CDR3 is TGCGCCAGCAGCTTGTGGGGACGGGAGTCTGGGGCCAACGTCCTGACTTTC. Its translation is CASSLWGRESGANVLTF. J is TRBJ2-6 and V is TRBV5-1; D perhaps matches TRBD2 (6 bases). The CDR3 loop spans 17 amino acids. Germline V gene sequence: CDR1 SGHRS, CDR2 YFSETQ. The V gene lost 1 base and the J gene lost 1 base, with 12 bases spanning the gap. The full variable domain, in which reference TRBV5-1 and TRBJ2-6 provide the parts outside the CDR3, is KAGVTQTPRYLIKTRGQQVTLSCSPISGHRSVSWYQQTPGQGLQFLFEYFSETQRNKGNFPGRFSGRQFSNSRSEMNVSTLELGDSALYLCASSLWGRESGANVLTFGAGSRLTVL.

The chain joins TRBV5-1 to TRBJ2-1; 9 bases align to TRBD2. This CDR3 is built from 14 residues. Germline CDR1 SGHRS, CDR2 YFSETQ. Trimming at V came to 4 bases and at J to 7 bases, leaving 6 bases not matched to a gene. The CDR3 loop is CASSLAGGWNEQFF. CDR3 sequence (DNA): TGCGCCAGCAGCCTTGCGGGGGGGTGGAATGAGCAGTTCTTC.

The V call is TRBV27, the J call TRBJ1-5; 9 bases fit TRBD1. Trimming removed 4 bases from V and 2 bases from J; junction bases left unmatched: 6. Germline V gene data show CDR1 as MNHEY and CDR2 as SMNVEV (reference sequence). This CDR3 spans 16 amino acids. CDR3 sequence reads: CASSSYRGPGNQPQHF. In DNA, the CDR3 is TGTGCCAGCAGTTCTTACAGGGGGCCTGGCAATCAGCCCCAGCATTTT.

The chain couples TRBV7-7 to TRBJ2-5; 9 nucleotides agree with TRBD1. The CDR3 totals 15 residues. Germline V gives CDR1 SSHAT, CDR2 FNYEAQ (reference sequence). After removal of 1 base from V and 5 bases from J, the junction contained 5 bases not matched to a gene. The CDR3 spells CASSLDTGGIETQYF. The CDR3 nucleotides are TGTGCCAGCAGCTTAGATACAGGGGGCATTGAGACCCAGTACTTC.

The chain carries TRBV7-2 and TRBJ2-6; TRBD1 agrees at 11 bases. Germline values: CDR1 SGHTA, CDR2 FQGNSA. Trimming removed 5 bases from V and 5 bases from J; junction bases left unmatched: 5. The CDR3 is 16 residues long. CDR3 in amino acids: CASSPGQGGWANVLTF. The DNA of the CDR3 is TGTGCCAGCAGCCCGGGACAGGGGGGTTGGGCCAACGTCCTGACTTTC.

Only one count was recorded for this clone. The rearrangement links TRBV18 to TRBJ2-3; D is possibly TRBD2 (5 bases). The CDR3 runs 13 residues. Germline V gives CDR1 KGHSH, CDR2 LQKENI. V was pared by 3 bases and J by 2 bases, with 6 bases between. CDR3 loop: CASSPTNTDTQYF. The DNA of the CDR3 is TGTGCCAGCTCACCGACTAACACAGATACGCAGTATTTT.

The V call is TRBV7-9, the J call TRBJ1-1, with 7 nucleotides matching TRBD1. Germline V gene lookup returns CDR1 SEHNR and CDR2 FQNEAQ (reference sequence). There are 16 residues in the CDR3. Losses at the gene ends were 4 bases for V and 4 bases for J; bases not matched to a gene: 12. This CDR3 is CASSWGRQGWITEAFF. The CDR3 coding sequence is TGTGCCAGCAGCTGGGGACGACAGGGATGGATCACTGAAGCTTTCTTT.

The V and J genes are TRBV4-3 and TRBJ2-3; 9 bases line up with TRBD2. V shed 0 bases and J 0 bases; nucleotides not matched to a gene: 13. Germline assignment: CDR1 LGHNA and CDR2 YSLEER. The CDR3 consists of 20 residues. CDR3 sequence (DNA): TGCGCCAGCAGCCAAGATTGGTCCAGCGGGGGGCCCCTTAGCACAGATACGCAGTATTTT. Its translation: CASSQDWSSGGPLSTDTQYF.

The chain uses TRBV13 and TRBJ2-2; unclear D gene. Between the trimmed V and J ends, which lost 6 bases and 3 bases, there was a span of 14 bases. The V gene's germline CDR1 is PRHDT and CDR2 FYEKMQ (reference sequence). The CDR3 has 15 residues. The CDR3 loop is CASRLGSLDTGELFF. DNA of the CDR3: TGTGCCAGCAGGCTGGGCAGTTTAGACACCGGGGAGCTGTTTTTT. Full variable domain (rest looked up from reference TRBV13 and TRBJ2-2): AAGVIQSPRHLIKEKRETATLKCYPIPRHDTVYWYQQGPGQDPQFLISFYEKMQSDKGSIPDRFSAQQFSDYHSELNMSSLELGDSALYFCASRLGSLDTGELFFGEGSRLTVL.

This clone was recorded a few times. The CDR3 DNA sequence: TGTGCCAGCAGCACCCGGACAGGAATCTACGAGCAGTACTTC. Translating gives CASSTRTGIYEQYF. The gene calls are TRBV5-8 and TRBJ2-7, with TRBD1 identical over 7 bases. Losses at the gene ends were 4 bases for V and 3 bases for J; bases not matched to a gene: 7. CDR3 size: 14 residues. Germline V gene sequence: CDR1 SGHTS, CDR2 YDEGEE.

In DNA, the CDR3 is TGTGCCAGCAGGGGGGAGGAAACCAATCAGCCCCAGCATTTT. Its protein product is CASRGEETNQPQHF. V and J are TRBV6-6 and TRBJ1-5, with D possibly matching TRBD1 (5 bases). V was trimmed by 6 bases and J by 3 bases, leaving 12 bases between them. The CDR3 length is 14 residues. CDR1 and CDR2 (germline): MNHNY, SVGAGI (reference sequence).

This rearrangement joins TRBV5-4 to TRBJ1-1; no firm D call. CDR1 and CDR2 from the germline V gene are SGHNT and YYREEE (reference sequence). The CDR3 length is 14 residues. Trimming pared 0 bases from V and 6 bases from J, leaving 12 bases between. The CDR3 spells CASSLVPGIAEAFF. The CDR3 DNA is TGTGCCAGCAGCTTGGTTCCGGGGATCGCTGAAGCTTTCTTT.

This chain connects TRBV4-1 to TRBJ1-4, with D possibly TRBD1 on 5 matching bases. Germline V CDR1 and CDR2: MGHRA, YSYEKL. This CDR3 region has 17 residues. Between the trimmed V and J ends, which lost 1 base and 0 bases, there was a span of 12 bases. In DNA form, the CDR3 reads TGCGCCAGCAGCCAAGTGACAGTGTGGGCAACTAATGAAAAACTGTTTTTT. Its translation: CASSQVTVWATNEKLFF.

The chain is built from TRBV19 and TRBJ2-5; 13 nucleotides agree with TRBD2. J gave up 4 bases and V 7 bases, and 6 bases lay outside the gene matches. Germline CDR1 reads LNHDA; CDR2 reads SQIVND (reference sequence). CDR3 length equals 15 residues. The CDR3: CASTTSGRAPETQYF. CDR3 sequence (DNA): TGTGCCAGTACCACTAGCGGGAGGGCCCCAGAGACCCAGTACTTC.

This chain uses TRBV27 with TRBJ2-2; weak D call: TRBD1 (6 bases). V dropped 3 bases and J dropped 3 bases, with 8 bases sitting between them. The CDR3 sequence is 14 residues long. Germline lookup yields CDR1 MNHEY and CDR2 SMNVEV (reference sequence). The CDR3 here is CASSFPGDTGELFF. CDR3 sequence (DNA): TGTGCCAGCAGTTTTCCAGGGGACACCGGGGAGCTGTTTTTT.

The CDR3 loop reads CASGQGARGYTF. In DNA form, the CDR3 reads TGTGCCAGCGGACAGGGGGCGCGGGGCTACACCTTC. V gene TRBV6-6 combines with J gene TRBJ1-2; 11 positions match TRBD1. Trimming at V came to 8 bases and at J to 8 bases, leaving 4 bases not matched to a gene. Germline CDR1 reads MNHNY; CDR2 reads SVGAGI (reference sequence). This CDR3 has 12 amino acids.

This clone was found once. V is TRBV9 and J is TRBJ2-1; D perhaps matches TRBD2 (6 bases). This CDR3 region has 14 residues. V was cut by 2 bases and J by 3 bases, with 9 bases left in between. The germline gives CDR1 SGDLS, CDR2 YYNGEE. The CDR3 is CASSVEGHYNEQFF. In nucleotides, the CDR3 is TGTGCCAGCAGCGTGGAGGGGCACTACAATGAGCAGTTCTTC.

This sequence joins TRBV6-4 and TRBJ2-3; 7 bases fit TRBD1. J gave up 6 bases and V 2 bases, and 5 bases lay outside the gene matches. Per germline, CDR1 MRHNA and CDR2 SNTAGT. This CDR3 is built from 14 residues. The CDR3 DNA is TGTGCCAGCAGTGACACAGACAGGGCGGATACGCAGTATTTT. Protein sequence: CASSDTDRADTQYF.

The rearrangement links TRBV7-8 to TRBJ1-1; TRBD1 is a possible D gene (6 bases). This CDR3 spans 12 amino acids. Trimming cost V 5 bases and J 10 bases, with 14 bases left between them. In germline, CDR1 is SGHVS, CDR2 FQNEAQ. CDR3 DNA sequence: TGTGCCAGCAGCCATAGGGGGGGTCGAGCTTTCTTT. This gives the protein CASSHRGGRAFF.

J is TRBJ1-1 and V is TRBV25-1, with D perhaps TRBD1 (6 bases). The CDR3 contains 12 residues. Germline-derived CDR1 and CDR2 are MGHDK and SYGVNS. V gave up 10 bases and J gave up 4 bases, with 13 bases separating them. The CDR3 spells CAINREITEAFF. DNA of the CDR3: TGTGCCATAAACAGGGAAATCACTGAAGCTTTCTTT.

The chain employs TRBV9 and TRBJ1-6, with TRBD1 as a possible D gene (5 bases). Trimming left V 4 bases short and J 0 bases short, with 14 bases between. Germline V gene lookup returns CDR1 SGDLS and CDR2 YYNGEE. This CDR3 has 17 residues. The CDR3, as DNA: TGTGCCAGCAGCCCCGAAGGGGTGAGCTCCTATAATTCACCCCTCCACTTT. This translates into CASSPEGVSSYNSPLHF.

The chain is built from TRBV9 and TRBJ2-7; TRBD2 matches 7 bases. Germline V lookup: CDR1 SGDLS, CDR2 YYNGEE. Trimming at V came to 7 bases and at J to 0 bases, leaving 4 bases not matched to a gene. This CDR3 is 13 amino acids long. Here the CDR3 DNA reads TGTGCCAGCGCCGCTAGCGGCTCCTACGAGCAGTACTTC. This gives the protein CASAASGSYEQYF.

The V and J genes are TRBV10-3 and TRBJ2-7; 7 bases line up with TRBD1. J lost 8 bases, V lost 6 bases, and 10 bases had no gene match. Germline CDR1 is ENHRY and CDR2 is SYGVKD. The CDR3 consists of 13 residues. The CDR3: CAISRGISEQQYF. The CDR3 nucleotides are TGTGCCATCAGCAGGGGGATAAGCGAGCAGCAGTACTTC.

This sequence joins TRBV4-1 and TRBJ1-1; 7 nucleotides agree with TRBD1. Germline trimming cut 2 bases from V and 11 bases from J; bases unmatched to any gene: 17. The CDR3 totals 16 residues. Germline CDR1 reads MGHRA; CDR2 reads YSYEKL. The CDR3 bases are TGCGCCAGCAGCCAAACGTCCCAGGGGGTCATGGTTTGGGCTTTCTTT. Translation: CASSQTSQGVMVWAFF.

This chain joins TRBV27 and TRBJ1-5, with D maybe TRBD1 (5 bases). Germline V lookup: CDR1 MNHEY, CDR2 SMNVEV (reference sequence). V shed 6 bases and J shed 0 bases, with 15 bases lying between them. The CDR3 contains 16 residues. CDR3 nucleotides: TGTGCCAGCAGGGAGGGCCGGGGCTTTAGCAATCAGCCCCAGCATTTT. This sequence encodes CASREGRGFSNQPQHF.

The CDR3 here is CASSPTGNYGYTF. The CDR3 region has the DNA TGTGCCAGCAGCCCGACAGGGAACTATGGCTACACCTTC. V usage is TRBV6-5 and J usage is TRBJ1-2; 7 bases align to TRBD1. CDR1 and CDR2 (germline): MNHEY, SVGAGI. V dropped 6 bases and J dropped 2; count of bases not matched to a gene: 3. The CDR3 length is 13 residues.

This chain links TRBV10-3 with TRBJ2-1; 8 nucleotides match TRBD2. CDR1 is ENHRY, CDR2 SYGVKD, per germline. There are 14 residues in the CDR3. V shed 10 bases and J 6 bases; nucleotides not matched to a gene: 11. The DNA for the CDR3 is TGTGCCACCGAGGAGCGGGAGAGGGGCAATGAGCAGTTCTTC. It is translated as CATEERERGNEQFF.

This chain joins TRBV9 and TRBJ2-3; TRBD1 is a possible D gene (6 bases). The CDR3 runs 11 residues. Trimming removed 4 bases from V and 9 bases from J, with 9 bases in between. Germline V CDR1 and CDR2: SGDLS, YYNGEE. CDR3 coding DNA: TGTGCCAGCAGCTCTACAGGGACGCAGTATTTT. Translated, it gives CASSSTGTQYF.